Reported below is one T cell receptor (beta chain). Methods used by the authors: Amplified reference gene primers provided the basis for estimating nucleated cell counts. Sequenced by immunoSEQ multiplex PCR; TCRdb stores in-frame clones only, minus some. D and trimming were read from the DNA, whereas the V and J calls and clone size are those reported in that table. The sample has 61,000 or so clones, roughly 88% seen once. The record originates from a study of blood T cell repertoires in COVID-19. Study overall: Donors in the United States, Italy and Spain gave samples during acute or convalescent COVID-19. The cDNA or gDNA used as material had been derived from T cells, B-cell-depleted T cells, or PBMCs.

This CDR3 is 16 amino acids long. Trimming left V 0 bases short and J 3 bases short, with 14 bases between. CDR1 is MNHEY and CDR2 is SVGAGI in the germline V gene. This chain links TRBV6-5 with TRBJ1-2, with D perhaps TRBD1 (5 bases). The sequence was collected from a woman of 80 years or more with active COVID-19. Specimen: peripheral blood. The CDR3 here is CASSYSARVFDYGYTF. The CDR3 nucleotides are TGTGCCAGCAGTTACTCGGCCAGGGTATTTGACTATGGCTACACCTTC.